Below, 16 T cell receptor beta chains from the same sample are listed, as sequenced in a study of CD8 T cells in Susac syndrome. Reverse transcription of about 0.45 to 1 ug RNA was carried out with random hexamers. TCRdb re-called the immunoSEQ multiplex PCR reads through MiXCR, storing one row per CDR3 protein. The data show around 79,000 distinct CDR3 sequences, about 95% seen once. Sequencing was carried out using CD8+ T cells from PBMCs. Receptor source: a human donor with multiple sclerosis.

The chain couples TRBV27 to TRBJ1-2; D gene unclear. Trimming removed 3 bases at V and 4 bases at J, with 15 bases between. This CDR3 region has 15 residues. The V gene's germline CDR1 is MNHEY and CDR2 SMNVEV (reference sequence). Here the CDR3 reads CASSFLPLDSYGYTF. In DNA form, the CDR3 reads TGTGCCAGCAGTTTCCTCCCGTTAGACTCCTATGGCTACACCTTC.

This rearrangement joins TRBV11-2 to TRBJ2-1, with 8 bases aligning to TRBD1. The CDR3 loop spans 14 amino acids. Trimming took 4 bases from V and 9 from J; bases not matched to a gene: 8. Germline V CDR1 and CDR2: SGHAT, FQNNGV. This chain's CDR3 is CASSSGAGGREQFF. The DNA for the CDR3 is TGTGCCAGCAGCTCGGGCGCAGGGGGCCGTGAGCAGTTCTTC.

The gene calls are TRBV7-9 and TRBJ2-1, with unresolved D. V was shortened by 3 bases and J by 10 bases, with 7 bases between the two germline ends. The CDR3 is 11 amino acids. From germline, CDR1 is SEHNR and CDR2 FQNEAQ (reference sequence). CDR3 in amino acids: CASSLSQEQFF. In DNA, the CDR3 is TGTGCCAGCAGCTTGTCCCAAGAGCAGTTCTTC.

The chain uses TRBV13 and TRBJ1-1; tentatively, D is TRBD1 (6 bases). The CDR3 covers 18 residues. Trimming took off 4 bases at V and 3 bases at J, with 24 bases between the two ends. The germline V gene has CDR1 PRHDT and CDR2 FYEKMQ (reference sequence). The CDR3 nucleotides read TGTGCCAGCAGCTCCCTGGGGGGGGGCGATAAGTTTTACACTGAAGCTTTCTTT. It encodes CASSSLGGGDKFYTEAFF.

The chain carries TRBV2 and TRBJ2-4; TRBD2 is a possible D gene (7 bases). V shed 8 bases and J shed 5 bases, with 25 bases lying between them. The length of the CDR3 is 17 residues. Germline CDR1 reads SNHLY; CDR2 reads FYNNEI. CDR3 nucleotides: TGTGCCAGCTGCACCAATGCGGGGGCCGCAGAGGAAAACATTCAGTACTTC. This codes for CASCTNAGAAEENIQYF.

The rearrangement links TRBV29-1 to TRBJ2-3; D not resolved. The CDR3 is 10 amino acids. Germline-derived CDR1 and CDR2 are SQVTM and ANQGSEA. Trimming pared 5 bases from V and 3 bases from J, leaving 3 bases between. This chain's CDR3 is CSVRTDTQYF. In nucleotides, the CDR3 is TGCAGCGTTCGAACAGATACGCAGTATTTT.

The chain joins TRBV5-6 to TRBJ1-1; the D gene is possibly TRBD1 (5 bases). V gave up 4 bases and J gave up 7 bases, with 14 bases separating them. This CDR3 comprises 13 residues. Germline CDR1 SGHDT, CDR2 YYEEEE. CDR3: CASSLLGTHEAFF. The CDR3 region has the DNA TGTGCCAGCAGCCTACTCGGGACCCATGAAGCTTTCTTT.

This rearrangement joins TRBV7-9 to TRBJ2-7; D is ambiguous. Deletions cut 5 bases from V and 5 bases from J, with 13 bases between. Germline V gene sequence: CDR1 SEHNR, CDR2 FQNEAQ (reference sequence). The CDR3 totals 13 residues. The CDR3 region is CASSPGLQDEQYF. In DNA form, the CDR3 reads TGTGCCAGCAGCCCGGGCCTCCAGGACGAGCAGTACTTC.

CDR3 coding DNA: TGCGCCAGCACTTCAGGGACTTATGGCTACACCTTC. This gives the protein CASTSGTYGYTF. This chain uses TRBV5-1 with TRBJ1-2, with D perhaps matching TRBD1 (5 bases). The germline CDR1 and CDR2 sequences are SGHRS and YFSETQ. The CDR3 covers 12 residues. Trimming pared 6 bases from V and 5 bases from J, leaving 11 bases between.

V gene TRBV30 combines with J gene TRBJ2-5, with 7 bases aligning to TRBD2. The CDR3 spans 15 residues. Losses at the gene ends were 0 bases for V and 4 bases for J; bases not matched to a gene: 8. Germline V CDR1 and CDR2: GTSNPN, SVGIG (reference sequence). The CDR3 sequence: CAWSVVRERGETQYF. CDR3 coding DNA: TGTGCCTGGAGTGTTGTGCGGGAGCGAGGAGAGACCCAGTACTTC.

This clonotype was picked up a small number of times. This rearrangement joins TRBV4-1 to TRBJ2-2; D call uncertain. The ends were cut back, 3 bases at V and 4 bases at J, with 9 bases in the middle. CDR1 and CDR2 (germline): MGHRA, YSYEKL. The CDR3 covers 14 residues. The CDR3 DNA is TGCGCCAGCAGCCAGAATGGTGGCACCGGGGAGCTGTTTTTT. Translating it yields CASSQNGGTGELFF.

The CDR3 sequence: CSVKTGDSYEQYF. In DNA, the CDR3 is TGCAGCGTTAAAACGGGGGACTCCTACGAGCAGTACTTC. The chain carries TRBV29-1 and TRBJ2-7; D might be TRBD2 (6 bases). Germline-derived CDR1 and CDR2 are SQVTM and ANQGSEA. CDR3 size: 13 residues. V was trimmed by 5 bases and J by 0 bases, leaving 11 bases between them.

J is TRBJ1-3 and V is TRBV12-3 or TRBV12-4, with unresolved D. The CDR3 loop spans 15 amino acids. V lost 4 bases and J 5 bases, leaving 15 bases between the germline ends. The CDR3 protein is CASSWGGVGRNTIYF. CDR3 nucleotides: TGTGCCAGCAGTTGGGGTGGTGTGGGAAGAAACACCATATATTTT.

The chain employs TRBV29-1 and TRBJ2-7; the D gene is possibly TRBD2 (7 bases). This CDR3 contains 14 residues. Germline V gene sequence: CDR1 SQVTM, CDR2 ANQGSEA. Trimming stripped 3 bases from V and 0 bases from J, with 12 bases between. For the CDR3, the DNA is TGCAGCGTTGAGGGGGGGGCAAGCTCCTACGAGCAGTACTTC. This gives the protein CSVEGGASSYEQYF.

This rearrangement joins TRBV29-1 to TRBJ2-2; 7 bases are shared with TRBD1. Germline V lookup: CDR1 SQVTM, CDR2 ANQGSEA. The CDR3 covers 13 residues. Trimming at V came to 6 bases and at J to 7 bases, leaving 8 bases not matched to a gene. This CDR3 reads CSVTGLNYGELFF. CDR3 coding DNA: TGCAGCGTGACAGGGCTCAACTACGGGGAGCTGTTTTTT.

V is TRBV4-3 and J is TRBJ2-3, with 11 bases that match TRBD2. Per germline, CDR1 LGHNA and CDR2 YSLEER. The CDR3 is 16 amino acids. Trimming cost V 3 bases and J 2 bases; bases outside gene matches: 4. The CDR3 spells CASSHVAGGVTDTQYF. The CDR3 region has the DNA TGCGCCAGCAGCCATGTAGCGGGGGGGGTCACAGATACGCAGTATTTT.